These 7 T cell receptor beta chains originate from one sample sequenced in a study of blood T cell repertoires in COVID-19 (dated by TCRdb to the early 2020s). Library prep was done by the immunoSEQ multiplex PCR assay. As stored in TCRdb, this immuneACCESS dataset retains in-frame rearrangements with V and J assigned. A fraction of the clones does not appear; measured against another copy, unresolved V genes explain less than half of the discrepancy, and the remainder lacks a known reason. This sample gives about 220,000 clones in total; roughly 90% of them show up just once. The ten largest account for roughly 2.5% of the sample. The sequenced material came from PBMCs or T cells enriched from blood (not recorded which). The receptors stem from a woman in her thirties who had recovered from COVID-19.

The chain couples TRBV5-1 to TRBJ1-2; D is undetermined. This CDR3 is 13 amino acids long. Trimming took 5 bases from V and 7 from J, leaving 15 bases between them. From germline, CDR1 is SGHRS and CDR2 YFSETQ. The chain's CDR3 is CASSLSVAGGYTF. CDR3 DNA: TGCGCCAGCAGTTTAAGTGTAGCTGGTGGCTACACCTTC.

V gene TRBV4-2 combines with J gene TRBJ2-3, with 7 bases lining up with TRBD2. Germline CDR1 reads LGHNA; CDR2 reads YNFKEQ. The CDR3 runs 16 residues. The junction had 14 bases not matched to a gene; V was cut back by 6 bases and J by 5 bases. Here the CDR3 reads CASRRMIGLEGDTQYF. The CDR3 nucleotides are TGTGCCAGCAGGCGTATGATCGGACTAGAGGGAGATACGCAGTATTTT.

The chain links TRBV14 to TRBJ2-5, with 11 bases aligning to TRBD2. With 4 bases clipped from V and 5 bases from J, the junction kept 6 bases outside the gene matches. Germline values: CDR1 SGHDN, CDR2 FVKESK. The CDR3 spans 15 residues. The CDR3, as DNA: TGTGCCAGCAGCCCTCTACTAGCGGGGGTGGAGACCCAGTACTTC. This encodes CASSPLLAGVETQYF.

V and J are TRBV7-9 and TRBJ2-2, with D perhaps TRBD1 (6 bases). Trimming cost V 4 bases and J 7 bases, with 13 bases left between them. The CDR3 covers 14 residues. Germline assignment: CDR1 SEHNR and CDR2 FQNEAQ (reference sequence). The CDR3 loop reads CASSSGAWHGELFF. The CDR3 region has the DNA TGTGCCAGCAGCTCAGGGGCTTGGCACGGGGAGCTGTTTTTT.

CDR3 sequence (DNA): TGTGCCAGCAGTGAGGGGACAGGGGGCAATCAGCCCCAGCATTTT. Translating it yields CASSEGTGGNQPQHF. V is TRBV6-4 and J is TRBJ1-5, with 10 bases aligning to TRBD1. The CDR3 extends over 15 amino acids. Trimming at V came to 3 bases and at J to 2 bases, leaving 1 base not matched to a gene. Germline V gives CDR1 MRHNA, CDR2 SNTAGT.

The chain carries TRBV27 and TRBJ1-6; D is unclear. Trimming left V 2 bases short and J 4 bases short, with 6 bases between. Germline CDR1 reads MNHEY; CDR2 reads SMNVEV (reference sequence). The CDR3 contains 14 residues. For the CDR3, the DNA is TGTGCCAGCAGTTTAACGGGGTATAATTCACCCCTCCACTTT. Protein product: CASSLTGYNSPLHF.

The gene calls are TRBV7-8 and TRBJ2-5, with D tentatively TRBD1 or TRBD2 (6 bases each). Germline loops: CDR1 SGHVS, CDR2 FQNEAQ. V was pared by 5 bases and J by 0 bases, with 7 bases between. The CDR3 consists of 13 residues. This CDR3 is CASSRGHQETQYF. Written as DNA, the CDR3 is TGTGCCAGCAGCCGGGGGCACCAAGAGACCCAGTACTTC. The whole variable domain, remainder taken from reference TRBV7-8 and TRBJ2-5, is GAGVSQSPRYKVAKRGQDVALRCDPISGHVSLFWYQQALGQGPEFLTYFQNEAQLDKSGLPSDRFFAERPEGSVSTLKIQRTQQEDSAVYLCASSRGHQETQYFGPGTRLLVL.